This TCR beta chain was captured by sequencing in a study of blood T cell repertoires in COVID-19. This clone has a single count. Participants were aged roughly 18 to 100 years from 20 to 30 US areas. Cohorts were based on clinical histories the participants reported. CDR3 length equals 15 residues. With V trimmed by 3 bases and J by 4 bases, 9 bases remained unmatched. Germline assignment: CDR1 SGHTA and CDR2 FQGNSA. TCRdb keeps only in-frame clones here, not all; method: immunoSEQ multiplex PCR. The data show roughly 200,000 clones, with about 88% seen just once and approximately 2.5% held by the top ten.

The chain combines TRBV7-2 with TRBJ2-7, with 7 bases aligning to TRBD1. This receptor was obtained from a woman aged 40 to 49 with acute COVID-19. The sequencing sample was made of PBMCs or T cells enriched from blood (not recorded which). Written as DNA, the CDR3 is TGTGCCAGCAGCTTCGCCGGGACAGCAAATTACGAGCAGTACTTC. Its protein is CASSFAGTANYEQYF.